The clone carrying this T cell receptor (beta chain) has only one observation. The antigen remains undetermined. The CDR3 has 15 residues. V dropped 7 bases and J dropped 6; count of bases not matched to a gene: 11. Germline CDR1 is LNHDA and CDR2 is SQIVND (reference sequence). The data are from a study of vaccination and CD4 T cells after COVID-19. CD4+ T cells that had been cultured provided DNA sequenced with the Oncomine TCR Beta short-read assay. TCRdb used MiXCR to reprocess the PCR reads, holding one entry per CDR3 protein. The sample has about 3,300 distinct CDR3 sequences, roughly 80% seen once. Documented treatment: roughly 10-day PBMC culture with coronavirus spike peptide pools or control peptides (ViraFEST assay).

The TCR comes from a human donor who had recovered from COVID-19. What was sequenced was CD4+ T cells from blood, cultured in vitro. V and J are TRBV19 and TRBJ2-7, with 11 nucleotides matching TRBD1. The CDR3 sequence: CASTAGTGGRGEQYF. In nucleotides, the CDR3 is TGTGCCAGTACCGCCGGGACAGGGGGTCGTGGCGAGCAGTACTTC. Filled out from reference TRBV19 and TRBJ2-7, the complete variable domain reads DGGITQSPKYLFRKEGQNVTLSCEQNLNHDAMYWYRQDPGQGLRLIYYSQIVNDFQKGDIAEGYSVSREKKESFPLTVTSAQKNPTAFYLCASTAGTGGRGEQYFGPGTRLTVT.